One sample yielded the 21 T cell receptor beta chains listed below, sequenced in a study of T cell responses to AZD1222 COVID-19 vaccine. Clones were read by immunoSEQ multiplex PCR, and TCRdb kept only the in-frame ones, dropping some. Altogether some 250,000 clones are present, around 93% being singletons, with the ten largest covering around 0.6%. The specimen comprised peripheral blood, sampled 28 days after the second AZD1222 dose. These TCRs come from an adult who received the AZD1222 COVID-19 vaccine.

V usage is TRBV5-1 and J usage is TRBJ2-1; TRBD1 agrees at 8 bases. The trim removed 4 bases at V and 0 bases at J, leaving 3 bases unmatched. CDR3 length equals 15 residues. Germline V gene lookup returns CDR1 SGHRS and CDR2 YFSETQ. The CDR3 nucleotides are TGCGCCAGCAGCGGACAGGGAGTCTCCTACAATGAGCAGTTCTTC. Encoded protein: CASSGQGVSYNEQFF.

The V gene is TRBV9, the J gene TRBJ1-6; tentatively, D is TRBD1 (5 bases). Germline V lookup: CDR1 SGDLS, CDR2 YYNGEE. Between the trimmed V and J ends, which lost 3 bases and 6 bases, there was a span of 13 bases. This CDR3 region has 15 residues. The CDR3 protein is CASSAGDSFNSPLHF. The DNA of the CDR3 is TGTGCCAGCAGCGCAGGCGACAGTTTTAATTCACCCCTCCACTTT.

V usage is TRBV7-2 and J usage is TRBJ1-1; D remains ambiguous. CDR1 is SGHTA and CDR2 is FQGNSA in the germline V gene. Trimming took 5 bases from V and 6 from J, leaving 16 bases between them. The CDR3 consists of 14 residues. This CDR3 is CASSPPGDDSEAFF. For the CDR3, the DNA is TGTGCCAGCAGCCCCCCTGGGGATGACTCTGAAGCTTTCTTT.

This clone showed up just a few times. The chain combines TRBV2 with TRBJ1-1; D ambiguous. The CDR3 is 14 amino acids. The germline V gene encodes CDR1 SNHLY and CDR2 FYNNEI. Trimming shortened V by 4 bases and J by 3 bases, and 12 bases separated the two germline ends. CDR3 loop: CASSAGHWDTEAFF. The CDR3 DNA is TGTGCCAGCAGTGCGGGCCACTGGGACACTGAAGCTTTCTTT.

The genes are TRBV4-3 and TRBJ2-7, with no clear D. Germline lookup yields CDR1 LGHNA and CDR2 YSLEER. This CDR3 is 15 amino acids long. Trimming cost V 2 bases and J 1 base, with 12 bases left between them. The CDR3 loop is CASSQTLGGSYEQYF. CDR3 coding DNA: TGCGCCAGCAGCCAAACCTTAGGCGGTTCCTACGAGCAGTACTTC.

The chain links TRBV7-8 to TRBJ1-4, with D uncertain. The CDR3 runs to 16 residues. Germline CDR1 SGHVS, CDR2 FQNEAQ. V shed 5 bases and J shed 7 bases, with 20 bases lying between them. The CDR3 bases are TGTGCCAGCAGCCCCGGGGTGCCCGGTCGGGGTGAAAAACTGTTTTTT. Encoded protein: CASSPGVPGRGEKLFF.

The chain recombines TRBV18 with TRBJ2-7; D possibly corresponds to TRBD2 (6 bases). Germline lookup yields CDR1 KGHSH and CDR2 LQKENI. This CDR3 has 12 residues. Trimming cost V 6 bases and J 6 bases, with 12 bases left between them. In DNA, the CDR3 is TGTGCCAGCTCGGCCGCGGGATCCGAGCAGTACTTC. Translated, it gives CASSAAGSEQYF.

The rearrangement joins TRBV6-1 to TRBJ1-5; no definite D call. Looked up from germline, CDR1 is MNHNS and CDR2 is SASEGT. Trimming shortened V by 3 bases and J by 3 bases, and 12 bases separated the two germline ends. This CDR3 has 15 residues. In nucleotides, the CDR3 is TGTGCCAGCAGTGAGCCCGGCGGCTTCAATCAGCCCCAGCATTTT. The encoded protein is CASSEPGGFNQPQHF.

The chain combines TRBV12-3 or TRBV12-4 with TRBJ1-1; 8 bases align to TRBD1. The CDR3 contains 13 residues. J lost 8 bases, V lost 6 bases, and 8 bases had no gene match. As DNA, the CDR3 is TGTGCCAGCAGCCGCGGACAGGGCAGGGAAGCTTTCTTT. This gives the protein CASSRGQGREAFF.

The chain couples TRBV5-4 to TRBJ1-1; D ambiguous. The CDR3 is 13 amino acids. V was pared by 6 bases and J by 2 bases, with 11 bases between. In germline, CDR1 is SGHNT, CDR2 YYREEE (reference sequence). CDR3 residues: CASKSPGNTEAFF. CDR3 nucleotides: TGTGCCAGCAAGTCCCCAGGAAACACTGAAGCTTTCTTT.

The rearrangement joins TRBV4-2 to TRBJ1-4, with D perhaps matching TRBD1 (6 bases). V lost 0 bases to trimming and J lost 8 bases, with 16 bases between them. Per germline, CDR1 LGHNA and CDR2 YNFKEQ. This CDR3 has 16 residues. The chain's CDR3 is CASSQEEGGSWEKLFF. CDR3 nucleotide sequence: TGTGCCAGCAGCCAAGAGGAAGGGGGAAGTTGGGAAAAACTGTTTTTT.

The chain joins TRBV4-2 to TRBJ2-7; a possible D gene is TRBD2 (6 bases). Deletions cut 1 base from V and 0 bases from J, with 7 bases between. The germline gives CDR1 LGHNA, CDR2 YNFKEQ. This CDR3 is built from 14 residues. The CDR3 DNA reads TGTGCCAGCAGCCAAGGGGACTCCTCCTACGAGCAGTACTTC. Its protein product is CASSQGDSSYEQYF.

The V gene is TRBV7-9, the J gene TRBJ1-4; 12 positions agree with TRBD1. Looked up from germline, CDR1 is SEHNR and CDR2 is FQNEAQ (reference sequence). The trim removed 2 bases at V and 5 bases at J, leaving 9 bases unmatched. The CDR3 consists of 18 residues. The CDR3 is CASSLMAGTGGKNEKLFF. The CDR3 DNA reads TGTGCCAGCAGCTTAATGGCCGGGACAGGGGGCAAGAATGAAAAACTGTTTTTT.

The chain has TRBV19 and TRBJ1-4; weak D call: TRBD1 (6 bases). Trimming took 5 bases from V and 0 from J, leaving 10 bases between them. The CDR3 runs to 15 residues. The V gene's germline CDR1 is LNHDA and CDR2 SQIVND (reference sequence). CDR3 DNA sequence: TGTGCCAGTAGTTGGGGGGGCGCAACTAATGAAAAACTGTTTTTT. Its translation is CASSWGGATNEKLFF. The full variable domain, rest sourced from reference TRBV19 and TRBJ1-4, is DGGITQSPKYLFRKEGQNVTLSCEQNLNHDAMYWYRQDPGQGLRLIYYSQIVNDFQKGDIAEGYSVSREKKESFPLTVTSAQKNPTAFYLCASSWGGATNEKLFFGSGTQLSVL.

CDR3 protein: CASSLGGQLANYGYTF. CDR3 DNA sequence: TGTGCCAGCAGTTTAGGAGGGCAGCTAGCTAACTATGGCTACACCTTC. The V gene is TRBV28, the J gene TRBJ1-2; no definite D call. Germline V gene lookup returns CDR1 MDHEN and CDR2 SYDVKM. CDR3 length equals 16 residues. V lost 2 bases to trimming and J lost 0 bases, with 13 bases between them.

The chain has TRBV5-1 and TRBJ2-3; 7 bases map to TRBD1. Germline lookup yields CDR1 SGHRS and CDR2 YFSETQ. The CDR3 spans 16 residues. Losses at the gene ends were 1 base for V and 1 base for J; bases not matched to a gene: 6. The CDR3: CASSLTHGTGTDTQYF. The CDR3 bases are TGCGCCAGCAGCTTGACCCACGGGACAGGCACAGATACGCAGTATTTT.

As DNA, the CDR3 is TGCGCCAGCAGCTTGGCCCCCCAGGGGGCGGCCACTGAAGCTTTCTTT. Amino acids: CASSLAPQGAATEAFF. The V call is TRBV5-1, the J call TRBJ1-1, with 8 bases that match TRBD1. Germline V gene lookup returns CDR1 SGHRS and CDR2 YFSETQ. This CDR3 is 16 amino acids long. J was trimmed by 4 bases and V by 0 bases; bases with no gene match: 8.

The V gene is TRBV19, the J gene TRBJ1-1; the D gene is possibly TRBD1 (6 bases). Germline loops: CDR1 LNHDA, CDR2 SQIVND (reference sequence). The CDR3 is made up of 13 amino acids. V lost 6 bases and J 12 bases, leaving 20 bases between the germline ends. This CDR3 reads CASSQQGRLGTFF. CDR3 nucleotides: TGTGCCAGTAGCCAACAGGGAAGGCTTGGGACTTTCTTT.

This rearrangement joins TRBV2 to TRBJ1-1; possible D gene TRBD1, 5 bases. V was cut by 7 bases and J by 0 bases, with 9 bases left in between. This CDR3 spans 13 amino acids. CDR1 SNHLY and CDR2 FYNNEI come from the germline V gene. CDR3 bases: TGTGCCAGCACGGGGGGAGTGAACACTGAAGCTTTCTTT. It encodes CASTGGVNTEAFF.

The rearrangement links TRBV14 to TRBJ1-1, with TRBD1 as a possible D gene (5 bases). V lost 4 bases and J 1 base, leaving 10 bases between the germline ends. The CDR3 has 14 residues. Germline V CDR1 and CDR2: SGHDN, FVKESK. CDR3 region: CASSLGTENTEAFF. CDR3 bases: TGTGCCAGCAGCCTCGGGACTGAGAACACTGAAGCTTTCTTT.

This sequence joins TRBV3-1 (or the pseudogene TRBV3-2) and TRBJ2-3; the D is unclear. This CDR3 has 14 amino acids. Germline CDR1 is LGHDT and CDR2 is YNNKEL (reference sequence). Trimming removed 1 base at V and 8 bases at J, with 13 bases between. CDR3: CASSQVGAAATQYF. CDR3 coding DNA: TGTGCCAGCAGCCAAGTGGGTGCAGCAGCTACGCAGTATTTT.